These 30 T cell receptor beta chains share one sample of origin, sequenced in a study of cytomegalovirus exposure and HLA in healthy donors. PCR was performed using 60 Vbeta and 13 Jbeta primers. The repertoire was sequenced with immunoSEQ multiplex PCR; TCRdb's copy has only in-frame clones and lacks some. Among around 140,000 clones listed, 76% were seen once. Material for sequencing was PBMCs. All receptors come from a female donor in good health and CMV-seropositive.

This clone was counted between two and nine times. This specimen includes other DNA sequences encoding the same CDR3. The CDR3 region is CASSQTRSAYNEQFF. DNA of the CDR3: TGTGCCAGCAGCCAAACTAGGTCGGCTTACAATGAGCAGTTCTTC. The V and J genes are TRBV2 and TRBJ2-1; a weak D match, TRBD2 (5 bases). V lost 6 bases and J 4 bases, leaving 16 bases between the germline ends. Germline CDR1 reads SNHLY; CDR2 reads FYNNEI. The CDR3 loop spans 15 amino acids.

The genes are TRBV7-9 and TRBJ1-4, with D uncertain. This CDR3 is built from 12 residues. Trimming removed 4 bases from V and 11 bases from J, with 11 bases in between. Germline values: CDR1 SEHNR, CDR2 FQNEAQ (reference sequence). CDR3 in amino acids: CASSSDLEKLFF. In DNA form, the CDR3 reads TGTGCCAGCAGCTCAGACTTGGAGAAACTGTTTTTT. The full variable domain, in which reference TRBV7-9 and TRBJ1-4 provide the parts outside the CDR3, is DTGVSQNPRHKITKRGQNVTFRCDPISEHNRLYWYRQTLGQGPEFLTYFQNEAQLEKSRLLSDRFSAERPKGSFSTLEIQRTEQGDSAMYLCASSSDLEKLFFGSGTQLSVL.

The CDR3 loop is CASSRFAPGTGSNANEKLFF. CDR3 in DNA: TGCGCCAGCAGCCGATTCGCCCCCGGGACAGGGTCAAATGCGAACGAAAAACTGTTTTTT. V is TRBV4-1 and J is TRBJ1-4; TRBD1 matches at 9 bases. V was clipped by 4 bases and J by 8 bases; unmatched bases: 23. The CDR3 has 20 residues. CDR1 and CDR2 (germline): MGHRA, YSYEKL.

The chain joins TRBV7-9 to TRBJ2-6; maybe TRBD1 (6 bases). Germline CDR1 SEHNR, CDR2 FQNEAQ (reference sequence). V lost 6 bases and J 2 bases, leaving 14 bases between the germline ends. CDR3 length equals 16 residues. In DNA form, the CDR3 reads TGTGCCAGCAGTAATTCAGGGGTAGCTGGGGCCAACGTCCTGACTTTC. As protein: CASSNSGVAGANVLTF.

On this clone: Mismatch with germline at one junction end may stem from a read error. DNA for the CDR3: TGCGCCAGCAACTTCCCCGGGGAGACCCGGTACTTC. Residues: CASNFPGETRYF. The chain recombines TRBV5-1 with TRBJ2-5; the D gene is possibly TRBD2 (5 bases). The CDR3 spans 12 residues. Per germline, CDR1 SGHRS and CDR2 YFSETQ. The full variable domain, rest sourced from reference TRBV5-1 and TRBJ2-5, is KAGVTQTPRYLIKTRGQQVTLSCSPISGHRSVSWYQQTPGQGLQFLFEYFSETQRNKGNFPGRFSGRQFSNSRSEMNVSTLELGDSALYLCASNFPGETRYFGPGTRLLVL.

The chain employs TRBV5-1 and TRBJ2-6; D is possibly TRBD2 (5 bases). Germline V gives CDR1 SGHRS, CDR2 YFSETQ. Trimming removed 0 bases at V and 0 bases at J, with 7 bases between. The CDR3 runs 16 residues. The CDR3 DNA is TGCGCCAGCAGCTTGGGGGAGAGCTCTGGGGCCAACGTCCTGACTTTC. It codes for CASSLGESSGANVLTF.

The chain employs TRBV27 and TRBJ2-7, with 9 positions matching TRBD1. Per the germline V gene, CDR1 is MNHEY and CDR2 is SMNVEV (reference sequence). This CDR3 comprises 13 residues. V shed 6 bases and J 3 bases; nucleotides not matched to a gene: 3. The DNA for the CDR3 is TGTGCCAGCAGACTGACAGGGGGCTACGAGCAGTACTTC. It translates to CASRLTGGYEQYF.

The CDR3 here is CASSQGTHEQYF. DNA for the CDR3: TGTGCCAGCAGCCAGGGGACCCACGAGCAGTACTTC. The chain couples TRBV2 to TRBJ2-7; possibly TRBD1 for D (6 bases). Germline values: CDR1 SNHLY, CDR2 FYNNEI. V gave up 6 bases and J gave up 5 bases, with 11 bases separating them. CDR3 length equals 12 residues.

The rearrangement links TRBV5-1 to TRBJ2-5; TRBD1 might be the D (6 bases). Germline loops: CDR1 SGHRS, CDR2 YFSETQ. The CDR3 runs to 13 residues. The V and J ends lost 5 bases and 3 bases respectively, with 11 bases between them. The CDR3 DNA reads TGCGCCAGCAGTACAGGGTCTGAAGAGACCCAGTACTTC. Translation: CASSTGSEETQYF.

This chain joins TRBV6-5 and TRBJ1-5; D ambiguous. V was clipped by 0 bases and J by 0 bases, with 6 bases between them. The CDR3 loop spans 15 amino acids. The germline V gene encodes CDR1 MNHEY and CDR2 SVGAGI. The CDR3 DNA is TGTGCCAGCAGTTACTCGAGGGATAGCAATCAGCCCCAGCATTTT. As protein: CASSYSRDSNQPQHF.

V usage is TRBV30 and J usage is TRBJ2-5; 11 nucleotides match TRBD1. There are 12 residues in the CDR3. Looked up from germline, CDR1 is GTSNPN and CDR2 is SVGIG (reference sequence). CDR3 nucleotide sequence: TGTGCTAGGACAGGGGGCGCGGAGACCCAGTACTTC. Its protein is CARTGGAETQYF.

This rearrangement joins TRBV18 to TRBJ1-2, with 7 nucleotides matching TRBD1. Trimming took 3 bases from V and 4 from J; bases not matched to a gene: 8. This CDR3 has 15 residues. Germline lookup yields CDR1 KGHSH and CDR2 LQKENI. CDR3 amino acids: CASSPGQELRYGYTF. DNA for the CDR3: TGTGCCAGCTCACCCGGACAGGAACTTCGCTATGGCTACACCTTC. Using reference TRBV18 and TRBJ1-2 for the parts outside the CDR3, the full variable domain is NAGVMQNPRHLVRRRGQEARLRCSPMKGHSHVYWYRQLPEEGLKFMVYLQKENIIDESGMPKERFSAEFPKEGPSILRIQQVVRGDSAAYFCASSPGQELRYGYTFGSGTRLTVV.

The chain uses TRBV7-3 and TRBJ2-5; the D gene is possibly TRBD1 (5 bases). CDR1 is SGHTA and CDR2 is FQGTGA in the germline V gene. The V gene lost 2 bases and the J gene lost 5 bases, with 9 bases spanning the gap. The CDR3 sequence is 13 residues long. CDR3 region: CASSLGAAETQYF. In nucleotides, the CDR3 is TGTGCCAGCAGCTTAGGGGCTGCTGAGACCCAGTACTTC.

The chain joins TRBV6-1 to TRBJ2-1, with 9 bases aligning to TRBD1. Germline V gene data show CDR1 as MNHNS and CDR2 as SASEGT. V was pared by 6 bases and J by 8 bases, with 8 bases of the junction left unmatched. The CDR3 loop spans 14 amino acids. The CDR3 loop is CASREHRGRDEQFF. CDR3 DNA: TGTGCCAGCAGAGAACACAGGGGGCGGGATGAGCAGTTCTTC.

The chain has TRBV30 and TRBJ1-6; D not certain. In germline, CDR1 is GTSNPN, CDR2 SVGIG (reference sequence). The CDR3 is made up of 18 amino acids. Trimming cost V 3 bases and J 4 bases, with 22 bases left between them. The CDR3 loop reads CAWRWSPLLGAYNSPLHF. The CDR3 DNA is TGTGCCTGGAGGTGGAGTCCCCTCCTGGGAGCGTATAATTCACCCCTCCACTTT.

This clone occurred once. The chain couples TRBV4-1 to TRBJ2-1, with 9 bases fitting TRBD2. Unmatched junction bases numbered 7, after V lost 1 base and J lost 6 bases. Germline CDR1 is MGHRA and CDR2 is YSYEKL. CDR3 length equals 16 residues. CDR3 coding DNA: TGCGCCAGCAGCCAAGGCGGGACTAGCCCGTCCAATGAGCAGTTCTTC. It encodes CASSQGGTSPSNEQFF.

The chain joins TRBV7-2 to TRBJ1-4, with 7 bases that match TRBD1. The CDR3 spans 15 residues. With V trimmed by 5 bases and J by 3 bases, 6 bases remained unmatched. Germline CDR1 SGHTA, CDR2 FQGNSA. The CDR3 is CASSPQGWANEKLFF. Written as DNA, the CDR3 is TGTGCCAGCAGCCCACAGGGGTGGGCTAATGAAAAACTGTTTTTT.

This chain connects TRBV18 to TRBJ1-1; TRBD1 matches at 7 bases. The germline V gene has CDR1 KGHSH and CDR2 LQKENI. After removal of 6 bases from V and 6 bases from J, the junction contained 4 bases not matched to a gene. This CDR3 contains 12 residues. The CDR3 region is CASSPGQSEAFF. The CDR3 bases are TGTGCCAGCTCGCCGGGACAGTCTGAAGCTTTCTTT.

The count of this clone is one. The chain combines TRBV27 with TRBJ1-3; a possible D gene is TRBD1 (5 bases). The CDR3 loop spans 16 amino acids. Germline V CDR1 and CDR2: MNHEY, SMNVEV (reference sequence). Trimming shortened V by 6 bases and J by 1 base, and 16 bases separated the two germline ends. The CDR3 coding sequence is TGTGCCAGCAGCCTAATGCGGGGGGTTTCTGGAAACACCATATATTTT. Encoded protein: CASSLMRGVSGNTIYF.

This rearrangement joins TRBV7-2 to TRBJ2-1, with TRBD2 matching over 13 bases. CDR3 length: 16 amino acids. The germline gives CDR1 SGHTA, CDR2 FQGNSA. V was clipped by 5 bases and J by 4 bases; unmatched bases: 5. CDR3 sequence (DNA): TGTGCCAGCAGCCTTCGGACTAGCGGGGGATACAATGAGCAGTTCTTC. This sequence encodes CASSLRTSGGYNEQFF.

CDR3 residues: CASSQDAGTGVTYGYTF. The CDR3 region has the DNA TGTGCCAGCAGCCAAGACGCCGGGACAGGGGTTACTTATGGCTACACCTTC. The chain recombines TRBV4-2 with TRBJ1-2; 10 bases are a match to TRBD1. This CDR3 is 17 amino acids long. CDR1 and CDR2 (germline): LGHNA, YNFKEQ. Unmatched junction bases numbered 9, after V lost 0 bases and J lost 5 bases.

The chain employs TRBV7-3 and TRBJ2-1; D possibly corresponds to TRBD1 (6 bases). The CDR3 loop spans 16 amino acids. Trimming removed 0 bases at V and 6 bases at J, with 15 bases between. Germline V gene data show CDR1 as SGHTA and CDR2 as FQGTGA. The CDR3 DNA reads as TGTGCCAGCAGCTTAACGTGGCAGGGGCGAGCCAATGAGCAGTTCTTC. Translation gives CASSLTWQGRANEQFF.

V and J are TRBV5-1 and TRBJ2-1, with TRBD2 identical over 13 bases. The ends lost 7 bases at V and 9 bases at J; junction bases unmatched: 10. Germline CDR1 SGHRS, CDR2 YFSETQ. The length of the CDR3 is 15 residues. The chain's CDR3 is CASRRMTSGGTEQFF. In nucleotides, the CDR3 is TGCGCCAGCCGCCGAATGACTAGCGGGGGGACTGAGCAGTTCTTC.

The chain's CDR3 is CASSGGGLAGTDTQYF. CDR3 sequence (DNA): TGTGCCAGCAGCGGGGGGGGACTAGCAGGCACAGATACGCAGTATTTT. The chain combines TRBV5-4 with TRBJ2-3; 9 bases agree with TRBD2. CDR3 length: 16 residues. Germline values: CDR1 SGHNT, CDR2 YYREEE (reference sequence). V was clipped by 4 bases and J by 1 base; unmatched bases: 7.

The rearrangement joins TRBV7-9 to TRBJ2-5; 11 bases agree with TRBD1. J was trimmed by 5 bases and V by 5 bases; bases with no gene match: 7. The CDR3 is made up of 15 amino acids. CDR1 and CDR2 from the germline V gene are SEHNR and FQNEAQ (reference sequence). CDR3 DNA sequence: TGTGCCAGCAGCCTACGGACAGGGGGCACGGAGACCCAGTACTTC. Translated: CASSLRTGGTETQYF.

In this sample, this clone turned up once. The chain is built from TRBV30 and TRBJ1-6, with D unclear. Germline CDR1 reads GTSNPN; CDR2 reads SVGIG (reference sequence). There are 15 residues in the CDR3. The V and J ends lost 4 bases and 8 bases respectively, with 18 bases between them. This CDR3 is CAWTTFAGFDSPLHF. The CDR3 coding sequence is TGTGCCTGGACCACGTTCGCAGGTTTTGATTCACCCCTCCACTTT.

The chain combines TRBV5-4 with TRBJ1-2; D is uncertain. Germline V lookup: CDR1 SGHNT, CDR2 YYREEE (reference sequence). The V end was cut by 4 bases, the J end by 3 bases, with 16 bases between. The CDR3 is 15 residues long. The CDR3 sequence: CASSLGGGPHYGYTF. In DNA form, the CDR3 reads TGTGCCAGCAGCCTCGGCGGAGGGCCGCACTATGGCTACACCTTC.

The chain uses TRBV5-1 and TRBJ2-2, with D possibly matching TRBD2 (5 bases). This CDR3 region has 15 residues. In germline, CDR1 is SGHRS, CDR2 YFSETQ. Trimming stripped 2 bases from V and 2 bases from J, with 10 bases between. The CDR3 DNA is TGCGCCAGCAGCTTTAGTAGCGATAACACCGGGGAGCTGTTTTTT. It codes for CASSFSSDNTGELFF.

The chain carries TRBV20-1 and TRBJ2-5, with a weak D call TRBD1 (5 bases). Between the trimmed V and J ends, which lost 1 base and 9 bases, there was a span of 9 bases. CDR3 length: 11 residues. Germline lookup yields CDR1 DFQATT and CDR2 SNEGSKA (reference sequence). CDR3 DNA sequence: TGCAGTGCTAGAGCTAGACAGTCCCAGTACTTC. Its protein product is CSARARQSQYF.

The gene calls are TRBV6-1 and TRBJ2-7, with 7 bases lining up with TRBD1. The V segment lost 6 bases and the J segment 3 bases; nucleotides outside the gene matches: 11. Germline CDR1 is MNHNS and CDR2 is SASEGT. The length of the CDR3 is 15 residues. Here the CDR3 DNA reads TGTGCCAGCAGAGACAGACAGGGCTTTAGCTACGAGCAGTACTTC. Protein sequence: CASRDRQGFSYEQYF.